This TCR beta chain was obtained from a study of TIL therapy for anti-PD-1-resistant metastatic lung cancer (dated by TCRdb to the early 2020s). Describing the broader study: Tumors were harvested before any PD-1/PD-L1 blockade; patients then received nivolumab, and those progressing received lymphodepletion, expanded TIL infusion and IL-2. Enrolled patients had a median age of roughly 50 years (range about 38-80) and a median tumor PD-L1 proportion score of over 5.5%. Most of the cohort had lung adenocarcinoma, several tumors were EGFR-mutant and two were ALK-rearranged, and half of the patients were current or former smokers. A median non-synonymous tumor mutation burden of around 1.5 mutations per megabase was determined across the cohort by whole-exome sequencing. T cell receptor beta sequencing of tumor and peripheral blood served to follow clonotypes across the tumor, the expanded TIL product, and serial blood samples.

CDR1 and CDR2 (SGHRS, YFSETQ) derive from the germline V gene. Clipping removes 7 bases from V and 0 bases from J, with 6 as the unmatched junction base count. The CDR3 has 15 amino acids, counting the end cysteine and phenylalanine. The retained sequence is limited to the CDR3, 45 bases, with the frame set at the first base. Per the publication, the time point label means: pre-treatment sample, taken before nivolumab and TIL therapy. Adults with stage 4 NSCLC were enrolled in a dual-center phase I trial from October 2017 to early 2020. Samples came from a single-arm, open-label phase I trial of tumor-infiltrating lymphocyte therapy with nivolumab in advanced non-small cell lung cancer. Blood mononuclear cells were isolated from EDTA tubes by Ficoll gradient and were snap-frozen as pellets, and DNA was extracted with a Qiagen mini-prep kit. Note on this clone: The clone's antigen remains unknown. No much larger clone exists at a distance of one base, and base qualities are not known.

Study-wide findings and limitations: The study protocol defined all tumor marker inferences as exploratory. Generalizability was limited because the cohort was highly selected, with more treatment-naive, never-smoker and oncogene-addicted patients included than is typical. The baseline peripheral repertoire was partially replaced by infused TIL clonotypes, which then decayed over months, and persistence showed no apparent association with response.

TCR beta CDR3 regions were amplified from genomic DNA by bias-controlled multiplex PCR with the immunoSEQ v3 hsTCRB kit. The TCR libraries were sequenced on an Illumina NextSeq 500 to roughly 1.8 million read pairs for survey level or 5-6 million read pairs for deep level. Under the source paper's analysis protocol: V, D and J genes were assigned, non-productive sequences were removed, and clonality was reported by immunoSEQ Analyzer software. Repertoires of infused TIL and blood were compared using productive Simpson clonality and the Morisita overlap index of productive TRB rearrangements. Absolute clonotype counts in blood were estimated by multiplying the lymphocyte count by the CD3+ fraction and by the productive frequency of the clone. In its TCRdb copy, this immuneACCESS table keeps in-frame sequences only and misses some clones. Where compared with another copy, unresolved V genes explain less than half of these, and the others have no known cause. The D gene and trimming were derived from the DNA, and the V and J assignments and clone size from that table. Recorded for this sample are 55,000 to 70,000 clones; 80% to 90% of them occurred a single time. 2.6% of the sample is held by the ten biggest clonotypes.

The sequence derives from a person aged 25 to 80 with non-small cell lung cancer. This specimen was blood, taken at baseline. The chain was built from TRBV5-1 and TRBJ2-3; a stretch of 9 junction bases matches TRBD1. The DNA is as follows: TGCGCCAGCGCTCGACAGGGGGGAAGCACAGATACGCAGTATTTT. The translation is CASARQGGSTDTQYF.